This TCR beta chain was sequenced in a study of cytomegalovirus exposure and HLA in healthy donors. Notes on the study in general: According to a later analysis, TCR clusters from the first cohort tended to co-occur in the 120 or so validation repertoires. Most TCR sequences were seen very rarely across donors, but some public TCRs occurred in many. Using the classifier, cytomegalovirus status was reportedly diagnosed with high specificity and sensitivity.

In the case of this clone: No antigen is known for it.

Generated by immunoSEQ multiplex PCR, the TCRdb table keeps only in-frame clones and is missing some. The sample has under 200,000 clones; about 81% are singletons. From germline, CDR1 is SGHAT and CDR2 FQNNGV. Trimming at V came to 1 base and at J to 7 bases, leaving 10 bases not matched to a gene. This CDR3 comprises 16 residues. The chain has TRBV11-2 and TRBJ2-1; 7 bases align to TRBD2. The receptor was derived from a woman younger than 45 in good health and CMV-seronegative. Material for sequencing was PBMCs. The CDR3 here is CASSLVVGTTTNEQFF. CDR3 in DNA: TGTGCCAGCAGCTTAGTCGTAGGGACTACCACAAATGAGCAGTTCTTC.